This T cell receptor (beta chain) was retrieved from a study of CD4 T cells in relation to SARS-CoV-2 and coronaviruses. Sequencing used immunoSEQ multiplex PCR; TCRdb keeps in-frame clones, though not all of them. The sample records approximately 41,000 clones, over 75% being singletons. Of note for this clone: The antigen remains undetermined.

The CDR3 loop spans 15 amino acids. Germline V gene data show CDR1 as MNHEY and CDR2 as SVGAGI. Trimming removed 6 bases at V and 8 bases at J, with 20 bases between. The gene calls are TRBV6-5 and TRBJ1-3, with D possibly matching TRBD1 (6 bases). This sequence was found in an adult with COVID-19. Sequencing was performed on naive CD4+ T cells from PBMCs, cultured in vitro. Documented subset: naive CD4+ T cells isolated by negative enrichment. CDR3 nucleotide sequence: TGTGCCAGCAGCACAAGGGGGGGTGGTATGGACACCATATATTTT. Its protein product is CASSTRGGGMDTIYF.